These 16 T cell receptor beta chains originate from one sample sequenced in a study of blood T cells in healthy people across ages. Sample-barcoded 5' priming and a J-beta primer mix drove a second PCR of 7 to 11 cycles. MiXCR, applied by TCRdb to the 5' RACE reads, yields one record per CDR3 protein. The sample records 1.6 million or so distinct CDR3 sequences, about 31% being singletons. Material: blood. The receptors shown here come from a woman aged 25 to 39 in good health.

This rearrangement joins TRBV4-1 to TRBJ1-1; weak D call: TRBD1 (5 bases). The germline CDR1 and CDR2 sequences are MGHRA and YSYEKL. V was pared by 0 bases and J by 5 bases, with 10 bases between. The CDR3 consists of 14 residues. CDR3 region: CASSQDREGTEAFF. The CDR3, as DNA: TGCGCCAGCAGCCAAGATAGGGAGGGGACTGAAGCTTTCTTT.

The chain recombines TRBV12-5 with TRBJ2-5, with D hard to call. Germline CDR1 is LGHNT and CDR2 is FRNRAP. Trimming removed 3 bases from V and 5 bases from J, with 1 base in between. This CDR3 has 10 residues. As DNA, the CDR3 is TGTGCTAGTGGTTTTGAGACCCAGTACTTC. This encodes CASGFETQYF.

The CDR3 sequence: CASSDIRGTGDEKLFF. In DNA form, the CDR3 reads TGTGCCAGCAGCGATATCCGGGGGACAGGGGATGAAAAACTGTTTTTT. The V and J genes are TRBV6-1 and TRBJ1-4; TRBD1 matches 10 bases. Germline V gene data show CDR1 as MNHNS and CDR2 as SASEGT. The CDR3 is made up of 16 amino acids. The V segment lost 6 bases and the J segment 6 bases; nucleotides outside the gene matches: 10.

This clonotype occurred a few times. The V gene is TRBV6-5, the J gene TRBJ2-7; weak D call: TRBD2 (6 bases). The CDR3 contains 13 residues. V was shortened by 0 bases and J by 10 bases, with 13 bases between the two germline ends. The V gene's germline CDR1 is MNHEY and CDR2 SVGAGI. This CDR3 reads CASSYSLGRIQYF. The CDR3 DNA is TGTGCCAGCAGTTACTCTTTGGGGAGGATCCAGTACTTC.

This sequence joins TRBV12-3 or TRBV12-4 and TRBJ2-3; D might be TRBD1 or TRBD2, each matching 5 bases. The V end lost 6 bases, the J end lost 4 bases, and 17 bases lay between the germline ends. This CDR3 contains 15 residues. DNA for the CDR3: TGTGCCAGCAGCTGGGGAGAGGGGTTCGCAGATACGCAGTATTTT. Translating gives CASSWGEGFADTQYF.

V and J are TRBV9 and TRBJ2-1; D is possibly TRBD1 or TRBD2 (5 bases each). Germline V gene sequence: CDR1 SGDLS, CDR2 YYNGEE. The CDR3 spans 18 residues. Trimming removed 3 bases at V and 0 bases at J, with 19 bases between. The CDR3 DNA is TGTGCCAGCAGCGCCTCCGGGACCCTCTACAGCTCCTACAATGAGCAGTTCTTC. It translates to CASSASGTLYSSYNEQFF.

This clonotype has just a few counts. The J gene is TRBJ2-5, the V gene TRBV6-1, with D uncertain. The DNA matches TRBJ2-7 better at its end, which makes the J call doubtful. Germline V gene sequence: CDR1 MNHNS, CDR2 SASEGT. The CDR3 has 11 amino acids. The CDR3 coding sequence is TGTGCCGGCCAAGGGATCCACGAGCAGTACTTC. This translates into CAGQGIHEQYF.

The chain recombines TRBV6-1 with TRBJ2-3; 8 positions match TRBD1. The CDR3 has 15 amino acids. Germline assignment: CDR1 MNHNS and CDR2 SASEGT. The junction had 10 bases not matched to a gene; V was cut back by 7 bases and J by 4 bases. CDR3 nucleotides: TGTGCCAGCAAAGAGACAGGGGCGGCGTCAGATACGCAGTATTTT. Amino acid sequence: CASKETGAASDTQYF.

This clonotype came up many times. The chain combines TRBV20-1 with TRBJ2-1; no definite D call. The CDR3 runs 15 residues. Between the trimmed V and J ends, which lost 0 bases and 0 bases, there was a span of 9 bases. CDR1 and CDR2 from the germline V gene are DFQATT and SNEGSKA (reference sequence). In DNA, the CDR3 is TGCAGTGCTAGAGATACGGCAACCTCCTACAATGAGCAGTTCTTC. It yields the protein CSARDTATSYNEQFF.

This clonotype was observed at least ten times. The J gene is TRBJ1-2, the V gene TRBV29-1; TRBD1 aligns across 7 bases. The junction had 3 bases not matched to a gene; V was cut back by 4 bases and J by 4 bases. Germline V gene data show CDR1 as SQVTM and CDR2 as ANQGSEA. This CDR3 is 12 amino acids long. The CDR3 region has the DNA TGCAGCGTTGGTGGGACAGCCTATGGCTACACCTTC. It yields the protein CSVGGTAYGYTF.

This clonotype is a singleton in its sample. This chain joins TRBV6-1 and TRBJ1-2, with 9 bases lining up with TRBD1. This CDR3 spans 18 amino acids. Germline lookup yields CDR1 MNHNS and CDR2 SASEGT. The J segment lost 8 bases and the V segment lost 3 bases, leaving 19 bases of the junction unmatched. CDR3 bases: TGTGCCAGCAGTGACCGGAAAAACGACGGACAGGGGATCGGAGGCTACACCTTC. It is translated as CASSDRKNDGQGIGGYTF.

The chain uses TRBV3-1 and TRBJ2-1; TRBD2 agrees at 14 bases. The germline V gene has CDR1 LGHDT and CDR2 YNNKEL (reference sequence). The V and J ends lost 0 bases and 7 bases, in that order; junction bases with no gene match: 8. The CDR3 runs 18 residues. The CDR3 DNA is TGTGCCAGCAGCCAAGATGGGACTAGCGGGAGTATATTGAATGAGCAGTTCTTC. It yields the protein CASSQDGTSGSILNEQFF.

This clonotype was seen ten or more times. The V gene is TRBV7-3, the J gene TRBJ2-1; a weak D match, TRBD1 (5 bases). This CDR3 has 13 residues. Germline V gene sequence: CDR1 SGHTA, CDR2 FQGTGA. Trimming removed 2 bases at V and 6 bases at J, with 8 bases between. In nucleotides, the CDR3 is TGTGCCAGCAGCTTATCTCAGGGCAATGAGCAGTTCTTC. Amino acid sequence: CASSLSQGNEQFF.

This clonotype was seen at least ten times. As DNA, the CDR3 is TGTGCCAGCTCCCGTAGCGGGGGGGAATCAAATGAGCAGTTCTTC. This codes for CASSRSGGESNEQFF. The chain links TRBV6-4 to TRBJ2-1; the match to TRBD2 covers 11 bases. V dropped 8 bases and J dropped 7; count of bases not matched to a gene: 10. Germline assignment: CDR1 MRHNA and CDR2 SNTAGT. The CDR3 sequence is 15 residues long.

With respect to this clonotype: This likely comes from a read error, as the CDR3 has no conserved phenylalanine or tryptophan at its end. J is TRBJ2-7 and V is TRBV20-1; the D gene is possibly TRBD2 (5 bases). The CDR3 covers 12 residues. Per the germline V gene, CDR1 is DFQATT and CDR2 is SNEGSKA (reference sequence). V lost 5 bases and J 2 bases, leaving 10 bases between the germline ends. CDR3 in amino acids: CSAASGTYEQYL. Written as DNA, the CDR3 is TGCAGTGCTGCCAGCGGAACCTACGAGCAGTACCTC.

Ten or more counts support this clonotype. This chain links TRBV4-1 with TRBJ1-2, with TRBD1 matching over 7 bases. The CDR3 sequence is 16 residues long. V shed 3 bases, J shed 5 bases, and the junction held 12 bases outside the gene matches. Germline V gene sequence: CDR1 MGHRA, CDR2 YSYEKL. The CDR3, as DNA: TGCGCCAGCAGCCAGGAGGGGATGACAGGGAAATATGGCTACACCTTC. It specifies CASSQEGMTGKYGYTF.